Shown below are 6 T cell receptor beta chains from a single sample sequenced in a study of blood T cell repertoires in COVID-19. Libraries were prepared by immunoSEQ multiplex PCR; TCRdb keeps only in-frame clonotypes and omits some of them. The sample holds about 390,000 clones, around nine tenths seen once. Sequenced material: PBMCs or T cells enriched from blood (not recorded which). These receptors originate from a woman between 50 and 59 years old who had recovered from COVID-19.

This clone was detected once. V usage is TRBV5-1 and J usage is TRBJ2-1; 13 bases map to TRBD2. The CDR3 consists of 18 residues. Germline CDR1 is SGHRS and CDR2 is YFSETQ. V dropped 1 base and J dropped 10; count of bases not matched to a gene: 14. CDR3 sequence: CASSLTSGTSGGVGEQFF. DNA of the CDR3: TGCGCCAGCAGCTTGACCTCTGGAACTAGCGGGGGGGTCGGCGAGCAGTTCTTC.

Written as DNA, the CDR3 is TGTGCCAGCAGTCACAACGGGGGAAATCAGCCCCAGCATTTT. Protein product: CASSHNGGNQPQHF. V is TRBV27 and J is TRBJ1-5; perhaps TRBD1 as D (5 bases). CDR1 is MNHEY, CDR2 SMNVEV, per germline (reference sequence). The germline V and J ends were trimmed by 5 bases and 4 bases, with 12 bases remaining between them. CDR3 size: 14 residues.

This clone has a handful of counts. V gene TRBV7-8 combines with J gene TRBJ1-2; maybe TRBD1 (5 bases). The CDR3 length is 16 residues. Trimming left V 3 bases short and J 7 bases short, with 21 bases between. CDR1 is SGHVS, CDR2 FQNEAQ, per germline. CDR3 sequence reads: CASSFTESTVVSGYTF. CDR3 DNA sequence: TGTGCCAGCAGCTTCACGGAATCGACAGTCGTGAGTGGCTACACCTTC.

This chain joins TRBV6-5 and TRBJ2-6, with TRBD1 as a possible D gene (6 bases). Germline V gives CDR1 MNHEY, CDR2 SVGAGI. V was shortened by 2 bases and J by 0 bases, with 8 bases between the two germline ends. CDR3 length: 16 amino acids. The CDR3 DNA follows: TGTGCCAGCAGTTACAGGGGGAGCTCTGGGGCCAACGTCCTGACTTTC. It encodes CASSYRGSSGANVLTF.

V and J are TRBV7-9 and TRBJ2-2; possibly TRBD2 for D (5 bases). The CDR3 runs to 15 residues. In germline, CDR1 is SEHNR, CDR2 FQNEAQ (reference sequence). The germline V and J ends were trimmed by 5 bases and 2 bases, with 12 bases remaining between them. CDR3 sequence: CASSERTDNTGELFF. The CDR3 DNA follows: TGTGCCAGCAGCGAAAGGACTGACAACACCGGGGAGCTGTTTTTT.

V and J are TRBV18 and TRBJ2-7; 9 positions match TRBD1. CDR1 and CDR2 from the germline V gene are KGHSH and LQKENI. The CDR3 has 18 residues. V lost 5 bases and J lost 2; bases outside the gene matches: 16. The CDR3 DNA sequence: TGTGCCAGCTCATACTCGGGGACAGGGTTAAAACCTCCCTACGAGCAGTACTTC. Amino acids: CASSYSGTGLKPPYEQYF.